This T cell receptor beta chain is from a study of blood T cell repertoires in COVID-19. Sequencing used immunoSEQ multiplex PCR; TCRdb keeps in-frame clones, though not all of them. Found here are approximately 230,000 clones, just over 85% of them singletons; the top ten hold about 1.6%. With respect to this clone: A read error may produce the germline difference seen at one junction end.

Symptom resolution, clearance, or two negative PCRs marked donors in Cohort 3 as recovered. Sequenced: PBMCs or T cells enriched from blood (not recorded which). The sequence was obtained from a man aged 40-49 years who had recovered from COVID-19.

CDR3 nucleotides: TGCAGTGCTAGTCTCGGCGAGACGGGTCCACCCTTC. Its translation: CSASLGETGPPF. The chain is built from TRBV20-1 and TRBJ1-2; D remains unclear. The V gene's germline CDR1 is DFQATT and CDR2 SNEGSKA (reference sequence). This CDR3 has 12 amino acids.